The 2 T cell receptor beta chains in this list originate from one sample, sequenced in a study of T cell repertoires in cytomegalovirus infection (dated by TCRdb to between 2019 and 2020). The instrument was an Illumina HiSeq 1500. TCRdb reworked the public reads: Q25 trimming with fastp, MiXCR clone assembly, productive beta chains retained. Rows are unified per CDR3 protein, each entry keeping the most common DNA and genes. This sample gives around 240,000 distinct CDR3 sequences in total; 22% of them show up just once. In total, the top ten clones hold 15% to 20% of the sample. Sequencing input: CD8+ T cells from PBMCs. The receptors come from a human donor in good health (CMV status not recorded). Some clones in this sample may be carry-over from other donors' samples.

Regarding this clonotype: A much larger clonotype is one base distant, so this may be a read error. The V gene is TRBV9, the J gene TRBJ2-3; 13 bases fit TRBD2. Germline V gene lookup returns CDR1 SGDLS and CDR2 YYNGEE. CDR3 size: 15 residues. The CDR3 loop is CASSATSGGAETQYF. CDR3 DNA: TGTGCCAGCAGCGCTACTAGCGGGGGGGCAGAGACGCAGTATTTT.

This clonotype turned up a few times. V is TRBV2 and J is TRBJ2-7; D perhaps matches TRBD2 (5 bases). CDR3 length: 12 amino acids. Per the germline V gene, CDR1 is SNHLY and CDR2 is FYNNEI. Trimming took 10 bases from V and 5 from J, leaving 15 bases between them. DNA of the CDR3: TGTGCCACTGGACTCGCTGGGGACGAGCAGTACTTC. Protein: CATGLAGDEQYF.